This TCR beta chain was obtained from a study of immune evolution from preneoplasia to lung adenocarcinoma (dated by TCRdb to the early 2020s). As for the study more broadly: The study combined immune gene expression, TCR sequencing and multiplex immunofluorescence to profile immune contexture across lung adenocarcinoma precursors and invasive adenocarcinoma. Resected precursor lesions (AAH, AIS, MIA) and invasive adenocarcinomas were compared against paired morphologically normal lung tissue. The sample size depended on which specimens were available, not on a prior power calculation. The immune data were integrated with whole exome sequencing and methylation data from the same cohort of nodules. A total of some 51 patients with pulmonary nodules who underwent surgical resection were included in the overall cohort. The TCR sequencing data were obtained from about 47 patients. It was reported in the study that more than 85 samples were used for TCR sequencing. Class I HLA alleles were inferred from exome data with POLYSOLVER, and allele-specific HLA loss was detected with LOHHLA. Broader findings and caveats from the paper: Because every patient came from Japan and China, how well the results apply to Western populations was uncertain. Clonality was highest in normal lung, while later-stage lesions appeared to show lower clonality but higher T cell density and diversity. The findings were based on association rather than direct causation, and larger cohorts with long-term follow-up and longitudinal biopsies were deemed needed. Top T cell clone frequencies were highest in normal lung and appeared to decrease progressively from AAH through AIS, MIA and invasive adenocarcinoma.

Regarding this clone: Its binding antigen is unknown. Per-nucleotide qualities are absent, and no much larger clonotype sits a single base away.

The immunoSEQ hsTCRbeta Kit was used to sequence TCR beta CDR3 regions from DNA. Under the source paper's analysis protocol: TCR sequencing data were analysed with the ImmunoSEQ Analyzer. T cell clonality was defined as 1 minus Pielou's evenness, as computed on productive rearrangements. To measure T cell diversity, the inverse Simpson index was applied to productive templates. T cell density was defined as TCR beta template counts normalized to usable DNA, with usable DNA estimated by amplifying and sequencing housekeeping genes. TCR metrics were compared across histologic stages using two-sided Kruskal-Wallis tests. TCRdb stores this immuneACCESS table with in-frame sequences only. Part of the clones is absent; in the studies checked, under half of the shortfall reflects unresolved V genes, and no reason is known for the rest. The V and J calls and clone size are taken from that table; D and trimming were inferred from the DNA. Within this sample are some 4,700 clones, with 76% of them counted one time only. The ten most abundant clones make up under 9% of the sample.

The patients had resection in Japan or China between about 2013 and 2017. Two lung cancer pathologists independently confirmed the histologic diagnosis of each case on H&E slides. DNA was isolated from FFPE tissue using the AllPrep DNA/RNA FFPE Kit. The germline V gene sets CDR1 to MGHRA and CDR2 to YSYEKL. The CDR3 spans 18 residues, from the cysteine through the phenylalanine. Just the 54-base CDR3 DNA is kept, in frame starting at base 1. V is trimmed back by 1 base and J by 1 base, and the junction contains 10 bases that no gene match accounts for. The material sequenced was FFPE adjacent normal lung tissue. The chain is made from TRBV4-1 and TRBJ1-5, with 7 bases aligning to TRBD1. The TCR was taken from a person aged 60-79 years with lung adenocarcinoma. CDR3 reads: CASSQGGRGGLSNQPQHF. The sequenced DNA: TGCGCCAGCAGCCAAGGCGGCAGGGGGGGATTGAGCAATCAGCCCCAGCATTTT.